This is a list of T cell receptor beta chains from one sample in a study of identical twins. MiXCR, applied by TCRdb to the 5' RACE reads, yields one record per CDR3 protein. Of 600,000 to 700,000 distinct CDR3 sequences listed, around 21% are singletons. These data also featured in a second study, about T cells expressing NK-cell markers.

Sequencing was performed on PBMCs. The receptors here all came from a woman aged 18-30 years in good health. Each CDR3 is given with its conserved first and last residue. Each record gives: V gene, J gene, clone size, D gene, CDR3 DNA, CDR3 protein. D genes are given only for firm matches. The size field is filled for only some rows; it gives once, few, many or a size class.

TRBV9	TRBJ2-7	NA	TRBD2	TGTGCCAGCAGCGCCCCCGATTCTAGCGGGAGGAGGTACGAGCAGTACTTC	CASSAPDSSGRRYEQYF
TRBV12-3/TRBV12-4	TRBJ2-3	NA	NA	TGTGCCAGCAGCCAAACGGGGCAACGCACAGATACGCAGTATTTT	CASSQTGQRTDTQYF
TRBV5-1	TRBJ2-1	few	TRBD2	TGCGCCAGCAGCAGCTTAGCGGGGGGAAATTACAATGAGCAGTTCTTC	CASSSLAGGNYNEQFF
TRBV29-1	TRBJ2-1	NA	TRBD1	TGCAGCGTCCGGACAGGCTCCTACAATGAGCAGTTCTTC	CSVRTGSYNEQFF
TRBV29-1	TRBJ2-1	many	TRBD2	TGCAGCGTTTTGGCGGGAGAGGTCGATGAGCAGTTCTTC	CSVLAGEVDEQFF
TRBV20-1	TRBJ2-2	many	NA	TGCAGTGCTAGTCGGGGTCGGACCGGGGAGCTGTTTTTT	CSASRGRTGELFF
TRBV6-1	TRBJ1-4	few	NA	TGTGCCAGCAGTGAAGCGAGGGGGGCGAATGAAAAACTGTTTTTT	CASSEARGANEKLFF
TRBV20-1	TRBJ1-1	few	NA	TGCAGTGGCCGGCGGACGAACACTGAAGCTTTCTTT	CSGRRTNTEAFF
TRBV4-3	TRBJ2-2	few	NA	TGCGCCAGCAGCCAAGCAAAATTCCCTTTCTCCGGGGAGCTGTTTTTT	CASSQAKFPFSGELFF
TRBV6-5	TRBJ1-6	NA	TRBD1	TGTGCCAGCAGTTACTCGGAGGGGGCGAGAAATTCACCCCTCCACTTT	CASSYSEGARNSPLHF
TRBV20-1	TRBJ2-3	NA	NA	TGCAGTGCTAGAGTGGTGGGAAAGAGAGATACGCAGTATTTT	CSARVVGKRDTQYF
TRBV29-1	TRBJ1-3	once	TRBD1	TGCAGCGTTGAGAGGACAGGAAGCTCTGGAAACACCATATATTTT	CSVERTGSSGNTIYF
TRBV5-1	TRBJ2-7	NA	TRBD2	TGCGCCAGCAGCTTGCAAAGCGGGGGACTCTACGAGCAGTACTTC	CASSLQSGGLYEQYF
TRBV5-6	TRBJ2-3	NA	TRBD2	TGTGCCAGCATCCAATACGGGAGGCCTATCACAGATACGCAGTATTTT	CASIQYGRPITDTQYF
TRBV20-1	TRBJ2-1	few	NA	TGCAGTGCTAGAGACCCGGGACTGCATTCCTACAATGAGCAGTTCTTC	CSARDPGLHSYNEQFF
TRBV5-1	TRBJ2-7	NA	NA	TGCGCCAGCAGCGAGCAAAGCGACGAGCAGTACTTC	CASSEQSDEQYF
TRBV6-7	TRBJ2-1	few	NA	TGTGCCAGCAGTTATTACAGACAGGCGATCTCCTACAATGAGCAGTTCTTC	CASSYYRQAISYNEQFF
TRBV15	TRBJ2-5	NA	TRBD1	TGTGCCACCAGCAGAGATCGGGACAGCCTCGAGACCCAGTACTTC	CATSRDRDSLETQYF
TRBV7-6	TRBJ2-1	NA	TRBD2	TGTGCCAGCAAGGATTTAGGACTAGCAACCCTCCCTTCCTACAATGAGCAGTTCTTC	CASKDLGLATLPSYNEQFF
TRBV12-3/TRBV12-4	TRBJ2-7	few	NA	TGTGCCAGCAGTTTCCGGTTACTCACCTACGAGCAGTACTTC	CASSFRLLTYEQYF
TRBV20-1	TRBJ1-2	few	NA	TGCAGTGGCCGAATAGGTGGCTATGGCTACACCTTC	CSGRIGGYGYTF
TRBV29-1	TRBJ2-7	NA	NA	TGCAGCGTTGCGACGGGGTCCTACGAGCAGTACTTC	CSVATGSYEQYF